Below are 27 T cell receptor beta chains sequenced from a single sample in a study of blood T cell repertoires in COVID-19 (dated by TCRdb to the early 2020s). The library was obtained by the immunoSEQ multiplex PCR assay. TCRdb's version of the immuneACCESS table is confined to in-frame rearrangements and falls short of the full clone set. An unresolved V gene accounts for under half of the shortfall where checked; the remainder is of unknown origin. This sample comprises approximately 56,000 clones, under 90% of them detected only once. The leading ten clones occupy over 10% of the sample. Sequencing input: peripheral blood. The receptors here all came from an elderly woman with acute or convalescent COVID-19.

The chain joins TRBV7-2 to TRBJ2-5; D is ambiguous. V lost 5 bases, J lost 5 bases, and 9 bases lay in between. CDR1 and CDR2 (germline): SGHTA, FQGNSA. The CDR3 runs to 12 residues. Here the CDR3 reads CASSPPRETQYF. As DNA, the CDR3 is TGTGCCAGCAGCCCCCCCCGGGAGACCCAGTACTTC. Supplemented by reference TRBV7-2 and TRBJ2-5, the full variable domain reads GAGVSQSPSNKVTEKGKDVELRCDPISGHTALYWYRQSLGQGLEFLIYFQGNSAPDKSGLPSDRFSAERTGGSVSTLTIQRTQQEDSAVYLCASSPPRETQYFGPGTRLLVL.

The chain uses TRBV5-1 and TRBJ1-1; 8 positions agree with TRBD1. Germline values: CDR1 SGHRS, CDR2 YFSETQ. Trimming removed 3 bases from V and 0 bases from J; junction bases left unmatched: 4. There are 15 residues in the CDR3. In DNA form, the CDR3 reads TGCGCCAGCAGCTGGGGACAGGAGCTGAACACTGAAGCTTTCTTT. As protein: CASSWGQELNTEAFF.

As concerns this clone: The germline gene is not matched at one end of the junction; a read error may be the cause. The rearrangement joins TRBV7-7 to TRBJ2-7; 11 bases align to TRBD1. The V gene's germline CDR1 is SSHAT and CDR2 FNYEAQ (reference sequence). The CDR3 sequence is 15 residues long. CDR3 nucleotides: TGTGCTAGCAGCTCCGGACAGGGGGCGCGGTACGAGCAGTACTTC. Its translation: CASSSGQGARYEQYF.

The chain has TRBV11-2 and TRBJ2-7; 12 nucleotides match TRBD1. V lost 4 bases to trimming and J lost 4 bases; unmatched junction nucleotides: 5. This CDR3 region has 15 residues. Looked up from germline, CDR1 is SGHAT and CDR2 is FQNNGV. CDR3 amino acids: CASSSGGQGAYEQYF. For the CDR3, the DNA is TGTGCCAGCAGCTCCGGGGGACAGGGGGCTTACGAGCAGTACTTC.

Only a few counts were recorded for this clone. V and J are TRBV3-1 (or the pseudogene TRBV3-2) and TRBJ1-2, with D unclear. V was cut by 0 bases and J by 7 bases, with 9 bases left in between. Germline V lookup: CDR1 LGHDT, CDR2 YNNKEL (reference sequence). The CDR3 has 13 amino acids. For the CDR3, the DNA is TGTGCCAGCAGCCAAGATCCGGAGGGTGGCTACACCTTC. The encoded protein is CASSQDPEGGYTF.

In nucleotides, the CDR3 is TGTGCCATCAGTGTTGGCACAGCAGGTGAAGAGACCCAGTACTTC. As protein: CAISVGTAGEETQYF. The rearrangement joins TRBV10-3 to TRBJ2-5; D is uncertain. Per germline, CDR1 ENHRY and CDR2 SYGVKD. CDR3 length: 15 residues. V shed 4 bases and J shed 3 bases, with 15 bases lying between them.

The chain has TRBV5-6 and TRBJ1-6; D is possibly TRBD1 (5 bases). Trimming stripped 3 bases from V and 0 bases from J, with 10 bases between. The CDR3 is 16 residues long. Germline-derived CDR1 and CDR2 are SGHDT and YYEEEE. CDR3 in amino acids: CASSYRQLSYNSPLHF. For the CDR3, the DNA is TGTGCCAGCAGCTACAGACAGCTCTCCTATAATTCACCCCTCCACTTT. Drawing the rest from reference TRBV5-6 and TRBJ1-6, the complete variable domain is DAGVTQSPTHLIKTRGQQVTLRCSPKSGHDTVSWYQQALGQGPQFIFQYYEEEERQRGNFPDRFSGHQFPNYSSELNVNALLLGDSALYLCASSYRQLSYNSPLHFGNGTRLTVT.

This sequence joins TRBV24-1 and TRBJ1-1; 10 bases align to TRBD1. The CDR3 sequence is 17 residues long. V shed 6 bases, J shed 4 bases, and the junction held 13 bases outside the gene matches. From germline, CDR1 is KGHDR and CDR2 SFDVKD. The CDR3 bases are TGTGCCACCAGTAGGGGACAGGGGCCGAAGAGGGGCACTGAAGCTTTCTTT. It codes for CATSRGQGPKRGTEAFF.

The chain recombines TRBV5-1 with TRBJ1-1, with D possibly being TRBD1 (6 bases). CDR3 size: 14 residues. V was clipped by 3 bases and J by 2 bases, with 11 bases between them. Germline CDR1 reads SGHRS; CDR2 reads YFSETQ. This CDR3 reads CASSSRTANTEAFF. The DNA for the CDR3 is TGCGCCAGCAGCTCCAGGACAGCTAACACTGAAGCTTTCTTT.

The rearrangement links TRBV3-1 (or the pseudogene TRBV3-2) to TRBJ2-5; 10 bases line up with TRBD2. Germline V gene sequence: CDR1 LGHDT, CDR2 YNNKEL (reference sequence). V lost 6 bases, J lost 1 base, and 11 bases stayed unmatched. The CDR3 contains 17 residues. The CDR3 DNA reads as TGTGCCAGCAGTAGTGAGTACCAGCGGGGGGGCCAAGAGACCCAGTACTTC. Its translation is CASSSEYQRGGQETQYF.

The rearrangement joins TRBV6-5 to TRBJ1-2; possible D gene TRBD1, 6 bases. Germline V gene sequence: CDR1 MNHEY, CDR2 SVGAGI. The CDR3 has 14 residues. V was pared by 2 bases and J by 4 bases, with 11 bases between. CDR3 protein: CASSYGGHGYGYTF. CDR3 DNA: TGTGCCAGCAGTTACGGGGGACATGGCTATGGCTACACCTTC.

V gene TRBV13 combines with J gene TRBJ1-2, with TRBD1 identical over 7 bases. Germline values: CDR1 PRHDT, CDR2 FYEKMQ (reference sequence). This CDR3 contains 13 residues. V shed 3 bases, J shed 7 bases, and the junction held 5 bases outside the gene matches. The chain's CDR3 is CASSLDRSGGYTF. The CDR3 nucleotides read TGTGCCAGCAGCTTGGACAGGTCAGGTGGCTACACCTTC.

The V call is TRBV19, the J call TRBJ2-1; D gene ambiguous. The germline CDR1 and CDR2 sequences are LNHDA and SQIVND (reference sequence). The CDR3 runs 11 residues. Deletions cut 6 bases from V and 3 bases from J, with 3 bases between. The CDR3 bases are TGTGCCAGTAGACTCTACAATGAGCAGTTCTTC. This encodes CASRLYNEQFF.

This chain links TRBV6-5 with TRBJ2-5; maybe TRBD1 (6 bases). The ends were cut back, 7 bases at V and 1 base at J, with 13 bases in the middle. This CDR3 is built from 14 residues. The V gene's germline CDR1 is MNHEY and CDR2 SVGAGI. CDR3 amino acids: CASKLWTVQETQYF. CDR3 DNA: TGTGCCAGCAAGCTTTGGACAGTCCAAGAGACCCAGTACTTC.

The chain employs TRBV14 and TRBJ2-3; TRBD1 agrees at 10 bases. Looked up from germline, CDR1 is SGHDN and CDR2 is FVKESK. The CDR3 spans 14 residues. Losses at the gene ends were 4 bases for V and 9 bases for J; bases not matched to a gene: 7. The CDR3 nucleotides are TGTGCCAGCAGCCTCTTACCGGGACAGGGGACGCAGTATTTT. Translating it yields CASSLLPGQGTQYF.

This chain joins TRBV11-3 and TRBJ1-1, with unresolved D. This CDR3 has 14 residues. With 1 base removed from V and 4 bases from J, the gap between germline ends came to 10 bases. Germline V gives CDR1 SGHNT, CDR2 YENEEA. CDR3 sequence reads: CASSLVGLATEAFF. The DNA of the CDR3 is TGTGCCAGCAGCTTAGTAGGGCTAGCCACTGAAGCTTTCTTT.

Here the CDR3 DNA reads TGTGCCAGCAGTCGCGTCGCGGGGAGCACAACCCTCCACTTT. Protein product: CASSRVAGSTTLHF. The chain combines TRBV11-2 with TRBJ1-6; D is uncertain. The CDR3 extends over 14 amino acids. Germline values: CDR1 SGHAT, CDR2 FQNNGV. V was shortened by 6 bases and J by 14 bases, with 20 bases between the two germline ends.

This chain connects TRBV10-3 to TRBJ1-2; D remains ambiguous. Germline V gives CDR1 ENHRY, CDR2 SYGVKD. Deletions cut 2 bases from V and 7 bases from J, with 14 bases between. The CDR3 runs to 14 residues. Here the CDR3 DNA reads TGTGCCATCAGTGAGAGCGGGCAGCAAAGTGGCTACACCTTC. It is translated as CAISESGQQSGYTF.

The V call is TRBV5-1, the J call TRBJ1-3; D not resolved. There are 14 residues in the CDR3. With 0 bases removed from V and 4 bases from J, the gap between germline ends came to 8 bases. Germline V gene lookup returns CDR1 SGHRS and CDR2 YFSETQ. CDR3 in DNA: TGCGCCAGCAGCTTGGATAGTAGAGGAAACACCATATATTTT. The encoded protein is CASSLDSRGNTIYF.

The chain couples TRBV6-5 to TRBJ2-2, with D perhaps TRBD1 (5 bases). CDR1 is MNHEY and CDR2 is SVGAGI in the germline V gene. The CDR3 totals 14 residues. Trimming removed 6 bases at V and 5 bases at J, with 13 bases between. The CDR3 nucleotides are TGTGCCAGCAGCGATAGGGGATGGACCGGGGAGCTGTTTTTT. Protein product: CASSDRGWTGELFF.

Of note for this clone: The junction does not match germline at one end; this may be a read error. The chain recombines TRBV2 with TRBJ2-7; 7 positions agree with TRBD1. Germline CDR1 is SNHLY and CDR2 is FYNNEI. This CDR3 spans 13 amino acids. In DNA, the CDR3 is TGTGCCAGCAGTGTAGGGACAGACTACAAGCAGTACTTC. Its protein product is CASSVGTDYKQYF.

The chain uses TRBV7-9 and TRBJ2-1; 7 bases map to TRBD2. CDR1 SEHNR and CDR2 FQNEAQ come from the germline V gene (reference sequence). V lost 7 bases, J lost 2 bases, and 8 bases stayed unmatched. The CDR3 has 15 amino acids. The CDR3 region has the DNA TGTGCCAGCACCAACCCCCGGGGGGCCTACAATGAGCAGTTCTTC. Translating gives CASTNPRGAYNEQFF.

The V call is TRBV5-1, the J call TRBJ2-7; unclear D gene. The germline V gene has CDR1 SGHRS and CDR2 YFSETQ. This CDR3 is built from 15 residues. Trimming pared 0 bases from V and 3 bases from J, leaving 13 bases between. CDR3: CASSLGFAPSYEQYF. The CDR3 nucleotides read TGCGCCAGCAGCTTGGGATTTGCCCCTAGCTACGAGCAGTACTTC.

The chain uses TRBV19 and TRBJ2-7; TRBD1 aligns across 8 bases. With 5 bases clipped from V and 3 bases from J, the junction kept 15 bases outside the gene matches. This CDR3 is 17 amino acids long. Germline CDR1 LNHDA, CDR2 SQIVND (reference sequence). The CDR3 loop is CASSLQLSGTGYYEQYF. Written as DNA, the CDR3 is TGTGCCAGTAGTCTACAACTCTCCGGGACAGGCTACTACGAGCAGTACTTC.

V usage is TRBV27 and J usage is TRBJ2-3; tentative D call: TRBD1 (5 bases). The germline CDR1 and CDR2 sequences are MNHEY and SMNVEV (reference sequence). V lost 5 bases to trimming and J lost 1 base, with 13 bases between them. The CDR3 totals 15 residues. CDR3 region: CASSPYQGGTDTQYF. In nucleotides, the CDR3 is TGTGCCAGCAGTCCCTACCAAGGGGGCACAGATACGCAGTATTTT.

The DNA for the CDR3 is TGTGCCAGCTCACCACTGGCCCCGTCGGGGGAGCTGTTTTTT. Translating gives CASSPLAPSGELFF. The chain couples TRBV18 to TRBJ2-2; D is unresolved. V lost 1 base to trimming and J lost 8 bases, with 11 bases between them. CDR3 length: 14 amino acids. Germline CDR1 reads KGHSH; CDR2 reads LQKENI.

This chain connects TRBV28 to TRBJ1-2; 7 bases are shared with TRBD1. Germline values: CDR1 MDHEN, CDR2 SYDVKM. CDR3 length equals 14 residues. Trimming removed 5 bases from V and 4 bases from J; junction bases left unmatched: 7. CDR3 in amino acids: CASSLTGIIYGYTF. CDR3 DNA sequence: TGTGCCAGCAGTCTGACAGGGATCATCTATGGCTACACCTTC.